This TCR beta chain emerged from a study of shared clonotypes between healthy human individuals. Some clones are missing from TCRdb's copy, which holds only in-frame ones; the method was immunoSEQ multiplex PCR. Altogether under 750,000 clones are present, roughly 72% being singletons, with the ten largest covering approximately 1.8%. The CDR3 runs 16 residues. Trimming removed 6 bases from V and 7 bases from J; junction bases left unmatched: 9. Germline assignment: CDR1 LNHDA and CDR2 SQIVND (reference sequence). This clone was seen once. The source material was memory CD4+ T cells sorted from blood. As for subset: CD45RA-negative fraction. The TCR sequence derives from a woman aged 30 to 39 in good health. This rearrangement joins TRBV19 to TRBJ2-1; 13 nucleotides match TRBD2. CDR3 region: CASRSGLAGKRNEQFF. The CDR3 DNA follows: TGTGCCAGTAGGTCGGGACTAGCGGGGAAGAGGAATGAGCAGTTCTTC.